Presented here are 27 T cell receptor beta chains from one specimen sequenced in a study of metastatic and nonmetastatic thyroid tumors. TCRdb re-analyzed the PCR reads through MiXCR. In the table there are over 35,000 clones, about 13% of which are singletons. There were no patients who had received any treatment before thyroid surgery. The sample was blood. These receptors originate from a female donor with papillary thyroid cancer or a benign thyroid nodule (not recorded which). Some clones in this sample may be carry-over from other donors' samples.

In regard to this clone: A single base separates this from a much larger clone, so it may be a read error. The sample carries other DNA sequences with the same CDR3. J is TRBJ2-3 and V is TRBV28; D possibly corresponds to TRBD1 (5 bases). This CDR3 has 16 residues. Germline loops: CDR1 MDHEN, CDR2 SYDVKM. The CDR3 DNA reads TGTGCCAGCAGTTTTCGGCCGACTTCAGGGTTAGATACTCAGTATTTT. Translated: CASSFRPTSGLDTQYF.

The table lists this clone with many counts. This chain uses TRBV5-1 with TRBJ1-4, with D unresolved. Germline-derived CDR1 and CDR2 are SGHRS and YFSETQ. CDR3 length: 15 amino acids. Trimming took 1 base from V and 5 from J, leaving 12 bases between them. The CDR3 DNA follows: TGCGCCAGCAGCTTGTCGGTGAACCAAAATGAAAAACTGTTTTTT. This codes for CASSLSVNQNEKLFF.

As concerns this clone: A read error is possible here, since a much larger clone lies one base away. The CDR3 DNA reads as TGTGCCAGCAGCCCCCCGGGACAGGGGATGAACACTGAAGCTTTCTTT. As protein: CASSPPGQGMNTEAFF. This rearrangement joins TRBV11-1 to TRBJ1-1; 10 bases align to TRBD1. CDR1 and CDR2 from the germline V gene are SGHAT and FQDESV (reference sequence). The length of the CDR3 is 16 residues. The ends lost 5 bases at V and 0 bases at J; junction bases unmatched: 6. Supplemented by reference TRBV11-1 and TRBJ1-1, the full variable domain reads EAEVAQSPRYKITEKSQAVAFWCDPISGHATLYWYRQILGQGPELLVQFQDESVVDDSQLPKDRFSAERLKGVDSTLKIQPAELGDSAMYLCASSPPGQGMNTEAFFGQGTRLTVV.

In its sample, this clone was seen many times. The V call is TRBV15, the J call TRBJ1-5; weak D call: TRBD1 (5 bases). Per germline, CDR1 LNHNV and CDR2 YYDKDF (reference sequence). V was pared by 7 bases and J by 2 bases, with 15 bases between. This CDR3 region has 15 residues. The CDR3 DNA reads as TGTGCCACCACCCTCTGGGGGGTTGGCAATCAGCCCCAGCATTTT. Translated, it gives CATTLWGVGNQPQHF.

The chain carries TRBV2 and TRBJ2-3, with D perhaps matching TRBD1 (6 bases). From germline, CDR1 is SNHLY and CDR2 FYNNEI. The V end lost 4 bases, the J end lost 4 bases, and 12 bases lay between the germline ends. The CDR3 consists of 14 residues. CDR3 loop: CASSGYRESDTQYF. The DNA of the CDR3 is TGTGCCAGCAGTGGGTACAGGGAATCAGATACGCAGTATTTT.

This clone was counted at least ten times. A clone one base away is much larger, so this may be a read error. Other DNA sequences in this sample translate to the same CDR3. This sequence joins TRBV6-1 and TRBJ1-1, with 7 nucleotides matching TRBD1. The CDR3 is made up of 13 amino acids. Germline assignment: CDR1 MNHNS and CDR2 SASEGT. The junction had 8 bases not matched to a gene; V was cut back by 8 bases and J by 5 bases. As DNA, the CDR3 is TGTGCCAGCGAGACAGGGATAAATACTGAAGCTTTCTTT. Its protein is CASETGINTEAFF.

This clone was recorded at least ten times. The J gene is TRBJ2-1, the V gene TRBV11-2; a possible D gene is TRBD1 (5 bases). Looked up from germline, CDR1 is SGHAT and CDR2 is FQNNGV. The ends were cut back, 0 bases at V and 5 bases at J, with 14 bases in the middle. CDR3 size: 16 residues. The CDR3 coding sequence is TGTGCCAGCAGCTTAGATCTAGGGGCTTCCCACAATGAGCAGTTCTTC. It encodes CASSLDLGASHNEQFF.

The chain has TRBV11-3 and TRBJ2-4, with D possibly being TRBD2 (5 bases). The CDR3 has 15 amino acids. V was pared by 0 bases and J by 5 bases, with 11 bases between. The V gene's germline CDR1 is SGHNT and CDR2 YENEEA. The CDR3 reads CASSLDRGRQNIQYF. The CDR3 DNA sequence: TGTGCCAGCAGCTTAGATCGGGGTCGCCAAAACATTCAGTACTTC. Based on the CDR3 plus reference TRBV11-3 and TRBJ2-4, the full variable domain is EAGVVQSPRYKIIEKKQPVAFWCNPISGHNTLYWYLQNLGQGPELLIRYENEEAVDDSQLPKDRFSAERLKGVDSTLKIQPAELGDSAVYLCASSLDRGRQNIQYFGAGTRLSVL.

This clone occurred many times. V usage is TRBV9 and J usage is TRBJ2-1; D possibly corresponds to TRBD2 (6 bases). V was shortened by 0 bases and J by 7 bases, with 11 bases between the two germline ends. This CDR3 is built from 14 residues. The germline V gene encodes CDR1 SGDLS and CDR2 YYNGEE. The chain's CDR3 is CASSVGTLANEQFF. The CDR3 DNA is TGTGCCAGCAGCGTAGGAACACTAGCAAATGAGCAGTTCTTC.

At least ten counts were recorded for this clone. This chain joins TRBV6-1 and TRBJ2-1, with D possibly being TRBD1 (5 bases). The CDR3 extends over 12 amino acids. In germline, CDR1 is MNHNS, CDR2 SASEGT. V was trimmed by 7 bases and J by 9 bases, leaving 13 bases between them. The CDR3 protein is CASNLNQGEQFF. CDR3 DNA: TGTGCCAGCAACTTAAATCAGGGTGAGCAGTTCTTC.

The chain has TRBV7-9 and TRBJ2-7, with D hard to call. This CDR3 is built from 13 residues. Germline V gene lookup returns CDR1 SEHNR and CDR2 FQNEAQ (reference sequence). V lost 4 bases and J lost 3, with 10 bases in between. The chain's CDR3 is CASSSTPNYEQYF. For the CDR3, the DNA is TGTGCCAGCAGCTCTACCCCGAACTACGAGCAGTACTTC.

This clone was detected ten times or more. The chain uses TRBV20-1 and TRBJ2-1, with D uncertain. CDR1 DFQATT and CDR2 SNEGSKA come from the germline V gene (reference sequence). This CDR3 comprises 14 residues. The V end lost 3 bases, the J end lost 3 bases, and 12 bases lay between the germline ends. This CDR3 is CSASSTYHYNEQFF. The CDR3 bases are TGCAGTGCTAGCAGCACCTACCACTACAATGAGCAGTTCTTC.

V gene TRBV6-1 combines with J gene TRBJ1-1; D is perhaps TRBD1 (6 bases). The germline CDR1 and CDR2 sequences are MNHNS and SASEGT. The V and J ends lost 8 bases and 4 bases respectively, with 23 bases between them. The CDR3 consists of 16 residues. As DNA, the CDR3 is TGTGCCAGCTCACCCTCTGGCCTTCGAGGGGGCACTGAAGCTTTCTTT. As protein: CASSPSGLRGGTEAFF.

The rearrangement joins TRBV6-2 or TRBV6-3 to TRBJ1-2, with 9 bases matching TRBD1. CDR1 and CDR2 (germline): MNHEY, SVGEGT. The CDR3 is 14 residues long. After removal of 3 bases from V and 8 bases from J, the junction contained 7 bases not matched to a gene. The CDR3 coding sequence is TGTGCCAGCAGTTATTCGGGACAGGGTGGCGGCTACACCTTC. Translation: CASSYSGQGGGYTF.

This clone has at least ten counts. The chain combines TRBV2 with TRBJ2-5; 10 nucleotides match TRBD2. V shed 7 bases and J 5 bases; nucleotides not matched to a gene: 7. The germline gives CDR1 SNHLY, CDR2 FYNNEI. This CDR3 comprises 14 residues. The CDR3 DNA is TGTGCCAGCAACTTTGGACTAGCGGAGGAGACCCAGTACTTC. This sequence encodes CASNFGLAEETQYF.

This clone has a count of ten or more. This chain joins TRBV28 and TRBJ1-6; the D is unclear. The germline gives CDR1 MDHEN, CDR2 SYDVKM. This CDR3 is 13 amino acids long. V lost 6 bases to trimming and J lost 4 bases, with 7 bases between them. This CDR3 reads CASSTAYNSPLHF. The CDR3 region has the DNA TGTGCCAGCAGCACAGCTTATAATTCACCCCTCCACTTT. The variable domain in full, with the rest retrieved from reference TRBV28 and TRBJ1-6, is DVKVTQSSRYLVKRTGEKVFLECVQDMDHENMFWYRQDPGLGLRLIYFSYDVKMKEKGDIPEGYSVSREKKERFSLILESASTNQTSMYLCASSTAYNSPLHFGNGTRLTVT.

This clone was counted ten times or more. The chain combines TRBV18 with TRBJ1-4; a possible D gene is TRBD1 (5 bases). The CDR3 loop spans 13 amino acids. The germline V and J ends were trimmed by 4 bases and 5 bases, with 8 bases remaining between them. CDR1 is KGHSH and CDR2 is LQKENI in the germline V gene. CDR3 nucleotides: TGTGCCAGCTCACTCGGGGGGAATGAAAAACTGTTTTTT. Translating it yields CASSLGGNEKLFF. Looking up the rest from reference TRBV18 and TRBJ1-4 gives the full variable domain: NAGVMQNPRHLVRRRGQEARLRCSPMKGHSHVYWYRQLPEEGLKFMVYLQKENIIDESGMPKERFSAEFPKEGPSILRIQQVVRGDSAAYFCASSLGGNEKLFFGSGTQLSVL.

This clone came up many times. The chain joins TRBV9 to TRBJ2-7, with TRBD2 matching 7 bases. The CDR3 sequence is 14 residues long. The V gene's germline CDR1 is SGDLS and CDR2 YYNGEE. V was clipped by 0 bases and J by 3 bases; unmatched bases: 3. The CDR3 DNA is TGTGCCAGCAGCGTAGGCGGGAGAAGCTACGAGCAGTACTTC. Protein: CASSVGGRSYEQYF.

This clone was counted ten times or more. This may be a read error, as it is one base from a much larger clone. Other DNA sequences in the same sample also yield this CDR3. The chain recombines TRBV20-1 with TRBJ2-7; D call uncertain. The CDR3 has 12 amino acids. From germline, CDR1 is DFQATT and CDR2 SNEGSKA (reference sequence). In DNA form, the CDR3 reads TGCAGCGCTAGAATGGGTGCCTACGAGCAGTACTTC. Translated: CSARMGAYEQYF.

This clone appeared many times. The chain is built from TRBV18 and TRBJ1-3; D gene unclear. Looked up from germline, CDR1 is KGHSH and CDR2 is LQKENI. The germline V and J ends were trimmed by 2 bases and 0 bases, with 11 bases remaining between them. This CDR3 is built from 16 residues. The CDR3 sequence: CASSPFEASSGNTIYF. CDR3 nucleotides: TGTGCCAGCTCACCATTTGAGGCCTCCTCTGGAAACACCATATATTTT.

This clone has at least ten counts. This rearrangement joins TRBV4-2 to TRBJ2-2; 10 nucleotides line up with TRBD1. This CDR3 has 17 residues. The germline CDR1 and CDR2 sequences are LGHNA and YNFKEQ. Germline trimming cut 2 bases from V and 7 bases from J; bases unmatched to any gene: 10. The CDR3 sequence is CASSQPKPGQGIGELFF. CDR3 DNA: TGTGCCAGCAGCCAACCTAAACCGGGACAGGGGATCGGGGAGCTGTTTTTT.

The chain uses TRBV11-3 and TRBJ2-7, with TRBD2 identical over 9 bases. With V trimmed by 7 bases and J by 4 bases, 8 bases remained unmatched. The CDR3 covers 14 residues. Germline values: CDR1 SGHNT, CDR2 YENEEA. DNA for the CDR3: TGTGCCAGCACGTACGGAGCGGGAGGTTACGAGCAGTACTTC. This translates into CASTYGAGGYEQYF.

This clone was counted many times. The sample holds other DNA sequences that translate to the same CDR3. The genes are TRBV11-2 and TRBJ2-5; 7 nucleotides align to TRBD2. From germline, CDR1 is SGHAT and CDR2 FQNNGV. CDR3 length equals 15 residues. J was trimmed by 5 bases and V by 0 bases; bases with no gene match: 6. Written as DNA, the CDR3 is TGTGCCAGCAGCTTAGATCGTTCGGGAGGCGAGACCCAGTACTTC. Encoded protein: CASSLDRSGGETQYF. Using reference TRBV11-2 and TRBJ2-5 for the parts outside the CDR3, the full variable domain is EAGVAQSPRYKIIEKRQSVAFWCNPISGHATLYWYQQILGQGPKLLIQFQNNGVVDDSQLPKDRFSAERLKGVDSTLKIQPAKLEDSAVYLCASSLDRSGGETQYFGPGTRLLVL.

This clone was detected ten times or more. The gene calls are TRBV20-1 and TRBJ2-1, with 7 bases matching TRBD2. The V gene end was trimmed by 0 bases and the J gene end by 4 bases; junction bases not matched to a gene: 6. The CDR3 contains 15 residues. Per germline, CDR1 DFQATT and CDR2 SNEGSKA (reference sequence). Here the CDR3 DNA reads TGCAGTGCTAGAGATCTCGGGCGGGAGTACAATGAGCAGTTCTTC. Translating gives CSARDLGREYNEQFF.

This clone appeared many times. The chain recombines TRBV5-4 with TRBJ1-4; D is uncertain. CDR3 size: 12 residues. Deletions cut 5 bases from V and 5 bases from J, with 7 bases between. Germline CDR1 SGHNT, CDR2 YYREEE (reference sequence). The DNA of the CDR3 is TGTGCCAGCAGTACCCGAAATGAAAAACTGTTTTTT. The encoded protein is CASSTRNEKLFF. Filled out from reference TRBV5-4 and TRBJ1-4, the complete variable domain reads ETGVTQSPTHLIKTRGQQVTLRCSSQSGHNTVSWYQQALGQGPQFIFQYYREEENGRGNFPPRFSGLQFPNYSSELNVNALELDDSALYLCASSTRNEKLFFGSGTQLSVL.

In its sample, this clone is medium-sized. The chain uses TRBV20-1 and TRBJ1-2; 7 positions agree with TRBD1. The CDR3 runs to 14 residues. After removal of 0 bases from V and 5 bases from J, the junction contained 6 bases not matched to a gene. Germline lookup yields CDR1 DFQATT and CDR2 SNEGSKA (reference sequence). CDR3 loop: CSARDTGTVYGYTF. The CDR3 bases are TGCAGTGCTAGAGATACCGGGACAGTTTATGGCTACACCTTC.

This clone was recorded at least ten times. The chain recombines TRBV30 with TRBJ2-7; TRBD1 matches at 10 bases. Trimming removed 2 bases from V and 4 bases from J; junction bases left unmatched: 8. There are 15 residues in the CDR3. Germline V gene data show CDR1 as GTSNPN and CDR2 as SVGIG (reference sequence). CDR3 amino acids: CAWSPGQGVLYEQYF. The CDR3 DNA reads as TGTGCCTGGAGTCCAGGACAGGGGGTCCTTTACGAGCAGTACTTC.